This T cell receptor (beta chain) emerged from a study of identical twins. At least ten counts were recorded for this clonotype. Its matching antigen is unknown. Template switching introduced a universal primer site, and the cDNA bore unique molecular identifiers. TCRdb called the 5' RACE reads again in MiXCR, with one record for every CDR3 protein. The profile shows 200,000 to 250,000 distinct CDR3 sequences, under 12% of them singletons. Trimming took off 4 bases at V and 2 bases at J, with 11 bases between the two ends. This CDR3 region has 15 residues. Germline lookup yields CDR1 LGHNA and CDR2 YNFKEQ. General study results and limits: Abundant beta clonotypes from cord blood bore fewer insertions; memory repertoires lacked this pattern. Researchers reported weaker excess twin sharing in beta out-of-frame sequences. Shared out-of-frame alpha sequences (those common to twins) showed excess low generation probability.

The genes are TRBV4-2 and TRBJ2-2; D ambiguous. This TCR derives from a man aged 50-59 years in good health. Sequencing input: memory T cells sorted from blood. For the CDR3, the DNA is TGTGCCAGCAGCCCGCTCGCGATCAACACCGGGGAGCTGTTTTTT. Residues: CASSPLAINTGELFF.